A single sample gave rise to the 19 T cell receptor beta chains below, sequenced in a study of blood T cell repertoires in COVID-19. This table comes from immunoSEQ multiplex PCR, and its TCRdb copy is limited to in-frame clones, with some not included. The data contain roughly 250,000 clones, around 90% of them seen just once; the ten biggest clones take up just over 7%. The sample taken for sequencing was peripheral blood. The source of these receptors is a man aged 60 to 69 who had recovered from COVID-19.

The CDR3 reads CASSLYRGTGELFF. In DNA, the CDR3 is TGTGCCAGCAGCCTTTACAGGGGTACCGGGGAGCTGTTTTTT. V and J are TRBV5-6 and TRBJ2-2; 7 nucleotides align to TRBD1. Germline loops: CDR1 SGHDT, CDR2 YYEEEE. Trimming removed 4 bases from V and 5 bases from J; junction bases left unmatched: 5. The CDR3 covers 14 residues.

V is TRBV24-1 and J is TRBJ2-3; 8 nucleotides align to TRBD1. The CDR3 loop spans 15 amino acids. The V segment lost 5 bases and the J segment 2 bases; nucleotides outside the gene matches: 5. Germline CDR1 is KGHDR and CDR2 is SFDVKD. The DNA for the CDR3 is TGTGCCACCAGTGGCGGACAGGGCTCCACAGATACGCAGTATTTT. It encodes CATSGGQGSTDTQYF.

The chain is built from TRBV19 and TRBJ2-1, with 10 positions matching TRBD2. Germline CDR1 is LNHDA and CDR2 is SQIVND (reference sequence). V lost 6 bases to trimming and J lost 3 bases; unmatched junction nucleotides: 5. CDR3 length: 15 residues. The CDR3, as DNA: TGTGCCAGTAGCCGAATAGCGGGGGGCTACAATGAGCAGTTCTTC. Amino acids: CASSRIAGGYNEQFF.

V is TRBV3-1 (or the pseudogene TRBV3-2) and J is TRBJ2-2; maybe TRBD1 (5 bases). V was pared by 3 bases and J by 4 bases, with 12 bases between. The CDR3 length is 15 residues. From germline, CDR1 is LGHDT and CDR2 YNNKEL (reference sequence). The CDR3 is CASSHRAWGTGELFF. CDR3 nucleotides: TGTGCCAGCAGCCACAGGGCATGGGGCACCGGGGAGCTGTTTTTT.

The chain combines TRBV5-5 with TRBJ1-2; D gene uncertain. The V gene's germline CDR1 is SGHKS and CDR2 YYEKEE (reference sequence). The V and J ends lost 4 bases and 7 bases respectively, with 17 bases between them. This CDR3 spans 14 amino acids. CDR3 loop: CASSHPREGSGYTF. As DNA, the CDR3 is TGTGCCAGCAGCCATCCTCGGGAAGGAAGTGGCTACACCTTC.

A word on this clone: Other nucleotide sequences in the sample specify the same CDR3. The CDR3: CASTMTGGARPQHF. The CDR3 bases are TGTGCCAGTACGATGACAGGGGGCGCGCGGCCCCAGCATTTT. V is TRBV27 and J is TRBJ1-5, with 10 nucleotides matching TRBD1. J lost 9 bases, V lost 9 bases, and 11 bases had no gene match. The CDR3 totals 14 residues. Germline-derived CDR1 and CDR2 are MNHEY and SMNVEV (reference sequence).

In the case of this clone: Distinct nucleotide sequences in the sample also encode this CDR3. This chain links TRBV6-5 with TRBJ2-2; D call uncertain. Germline V gives CDR1 MNHEY, CDR2 SVGAGI. The CDR3 sequence is 13 residues long. The V end was cut by 6 bases, the J end by 0 bases, with 5 bases between. CDR3 nucleotide sequence: TGTGCCAGCAGGGCCCCGAACACCGGGGAGCTGTTTTTT. Translation gives CASRAPNTGELFF.

The J gene is TRBJ2-3, the V gene TRBV18, with D possibly being TRBD2 (5 bases). V was trimmed by 0 bases and J by 4 bases, leaving 8 bases between them. The V gene's germline CDR1 is KGHSH and CDR2 LQKENI. The CDR3 sequence is 14 residues long. CDR3 in amino acids: CASSPPEVSDTQYF. CDR3 DNA: TGTGCCAGCTCACCACCGGAGGTATCAGATACGCAGTATTTT.

The chain combines TRBV29-1 with TRBJ1-1, with 8 bases identical to TRBD1. The junction had 4 bases not matched to a gene; V was cut back by 0 bases and J by 1 base. CDR1 SQVTM and CDR2 ANQGSEA come from the germline V gene. The CDR3 length is 15 residues. This CDR3 reads CSVEDPDRGNTEAFF. The CDR3 nucleotides are TGCAGCGTTGAAGATCCCGACAGGGGGAACACTGAAGCTTTCTTT.

The chain employs TRBV5-1 and TRBJ2-2; TRBD2 matches at 13 bases. CDR3 length: 14 residues. The V segment lost 7 bases and the J segment 6 bases; nucleotides outside the gene matches: 3. Germline CDR1 is SGHRS and CDR2 is YFSETQ. The CDR3 reads CASGGLAGSGELFF. DNA of the CDR3: TGCGCCAGCGGGGGACTAGCGGGATCCGGGGAGCTGTTTTTT.

The chain joins TRBV29-1 to TRBJ1-1; D call uncertain. Germline lookup yields CDR1 SQVTM and CDR2 ANQGSEA. V was clipped by 6 bases and J by 10 bases, with 21 bases between them. CDR3 length equals 13 residues. As DNA, the CDR3 is TGCAGCGTCCCGCCCGCAGGCCGGATGGGAGCTTTCTTT. Translation gives CSVPPAGRMGAFF.

This clone was counted only a few times. The V gene is TRBV7-9, the J gene TRBJ2-2; 8 positions match TRBD2. The length of the CDR3 is 16 residues. Losses at the gene ends were 6 bases for V and 4 bases for J; bases not matched to a gene: 10. Germline V lookup: CDR1 SEHNR, CDR2 FQNEAQ (reference sequence). The CDR3 loop is CASSPPGGRVTGELFF. The CDR3 region has the DNA TGTGCCAGCAGTCCTCCGGGGGGGCGAGTCACCGGGGAGCTGTTTTTT.

This sequence joins TRBV5-1 and TRBJ2-5; 13 nucleotides line up with TRBD2. Germline lookup yields CDR1 SGHRS and CDR2 YFSETQ. V shed 4 bases, J shed 4 bases, and the junction held 7 bases outside the gene matches. This CDR3 contains 16 residues. CDR3 bases: TGCGCCAGCAGCATCGGACTAGCGGGGGCGGGAGAGACCCAGTACTTC. It translates to CASSIGLAGAGETQYF. Complete variable domain (other parts from reference TRBV5-1 and TRBJ2-5): KAGVTQTPRYLIKTRGQQVTLSCSPISGHRSVSWYQQTPGQGLQFLFEYFSETQRNKGNFPGRFSGRQFSNSRSEMNVSTLELGDSALYLCASSIGLAGAGETQYFGPGTRLLVL.

This clone appeared a few times. The J gene is TRBJ2-7, the V gene TRBV5-1; D perhaps matches TRBD2 (6 bases). The CDR3 contains 15 residues. Trimming shortened V by 0 bases and J by 6 bases, and 16 bases separated the two germline ends. Germline V CDR1 and CDR2: SGHRS, YFSETQ. This CDR3 reads CASSLGRGGPFEQYF. In nucleotides, the CDR3 is TGCGCCAGCAGCTTGGGGCGGGGAGGACCCTTCGAGCAGTACTTC.

The rearrangement uses TRBV19 and TRBJ2-7; 7 nucleotides agree with TRBD1. The J segment lost 2 bases and the V segment lost 6 bases, leaving 7 bases of the junction unmatched. This CDR3 has 14 amino acids. Germline V gives CDR1 LNHDA, CDR2 SQIVND (reference sequence). The CDR3 sequence: CASRQGLGAYEQYV. CDR3 sequence (DNA): TGTGCCAGTAGACAGGGGCTGGGGGCCTACGAGCAGTACGTC.

This chain connects TRBV6-6 to TRBJ1-1; TRBD1 agrees at 11 bases. V trimming: 5 bases; J trimming: 2 bases; junction bases outside the gene matches: 13. This CDR3 comprises 18 residues. The V gene's germline CDR1 is MNHNY and CDR2 SVGAGI (reference sequence). CDR3 DNA: TGTGCCAGCAGTCCCCGGGACAGGGGGATAGGGGGTAACACTGAAGCTTTCTTT. Its protein product is CASSPRDRGIGGNTEAFF.

The chain is built from TRBV7-9 and TRBJ1-1; a possible D gene is TRBD1 (6 bases). Germline V gene lookup returns CDR1 SEHNR and CDR2 FQNEAQ (reference sequence). The CDR3 is 17 residues long. V was clipped by 5 bases and J by 3 bases, with 22 bases between them. The CDR3 loop is CASSLLWNRQADTEAFF. DNA for the CDR3: TGTGCCAGCAGCCTCCTTTGGAACCGACAGGCGGACACTGAAGCTTTCTTT.

This rearrangement joins TRBV28 to TRBJ2-1, with 12 nucleotides matching TRBD2. Per germline, CDR1 MDHEN and CDR2 SYDVKM. The CDR3 sequence is 16 residues long. The J segment lost 6 bases and the V segment lost 0 bases, leaving 3 bases of the junction unmatched. The CDR3 protein is CASSLWLAGGPNEQFF. As DNA, the CDR3 is TGTGCCAGCAGTTTATGGCTAGCGGGGGGGCCCAATGAGCAGTTCTTC.

The rearrangement uses TRBV11-2 and TRBJ2-1, with TRBD2 matching 7 bases. There are 14 residues in the CDR3. The J segment lost 9 bases and the V segment lost 0 bases, leaving 5 bases of the junction unmatched. Germline values: CDR1 SGHAT, CDR2 FQNNGV. This CDR3 is CASSLDQQRGEQFF. The CDR3 DNA reads TGTGCCAGCAGCTTAGATCAGCAGCGGGGTGAGCAGTTCTTC.